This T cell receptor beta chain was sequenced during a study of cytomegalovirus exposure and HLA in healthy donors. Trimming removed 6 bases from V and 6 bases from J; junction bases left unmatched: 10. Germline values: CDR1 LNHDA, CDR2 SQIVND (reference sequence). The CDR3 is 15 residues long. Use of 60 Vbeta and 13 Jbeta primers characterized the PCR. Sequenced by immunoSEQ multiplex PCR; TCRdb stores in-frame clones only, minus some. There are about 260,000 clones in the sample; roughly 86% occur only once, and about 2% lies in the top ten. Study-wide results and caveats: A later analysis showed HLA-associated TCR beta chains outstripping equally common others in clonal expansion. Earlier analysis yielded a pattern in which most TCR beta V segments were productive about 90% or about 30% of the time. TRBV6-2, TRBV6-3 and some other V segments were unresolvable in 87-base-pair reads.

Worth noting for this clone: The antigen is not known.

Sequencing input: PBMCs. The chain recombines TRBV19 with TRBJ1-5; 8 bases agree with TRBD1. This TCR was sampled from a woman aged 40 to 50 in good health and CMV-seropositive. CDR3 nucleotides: TGTGCCAGTAGGCCGACAGGGGCGCAGGGTCAGCCCCAGCATTTT. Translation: CASRPTGAQGQPQHF.